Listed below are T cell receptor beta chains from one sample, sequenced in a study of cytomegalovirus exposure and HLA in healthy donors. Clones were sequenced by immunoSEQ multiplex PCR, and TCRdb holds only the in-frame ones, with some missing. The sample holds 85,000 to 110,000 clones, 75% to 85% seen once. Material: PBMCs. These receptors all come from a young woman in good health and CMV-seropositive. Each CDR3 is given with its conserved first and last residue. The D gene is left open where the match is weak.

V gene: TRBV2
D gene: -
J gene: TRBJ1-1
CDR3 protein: CASSGGRRGAFF
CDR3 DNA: TGTGCCAGCAGTGGGGGCAGGCGGGGGGCTTTCTTT

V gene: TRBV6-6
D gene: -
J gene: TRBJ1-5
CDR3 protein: CASRAGPAQPQHF
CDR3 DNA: TGTGCCAGCAGAGCGGGACCGGCTCAGCCCCAGCATTTT

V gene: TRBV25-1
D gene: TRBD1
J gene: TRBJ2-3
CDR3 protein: CASSDGTALKDTQYF
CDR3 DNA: TGTGCCAGCAGTGATGGGACAGCTTTGAAAGATACGCAGTATTTT

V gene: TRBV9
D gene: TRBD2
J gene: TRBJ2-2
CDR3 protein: CASGVASGVINTGELFF
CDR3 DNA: TGTGCCAGCGGGGTTGCTAGCGGAGTCATTAACACCGGGGAGCTGTTTTTT

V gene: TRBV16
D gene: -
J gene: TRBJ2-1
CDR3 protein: CASSQSRDNEQFF
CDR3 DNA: TGTGCCAGCAGCCAATCGAGGGACAATGAGCAGTTCTTC

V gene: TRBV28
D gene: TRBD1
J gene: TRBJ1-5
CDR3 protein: CATFDRGNSQPQHF
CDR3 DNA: TGTGCCACCTTCGACAGGGGAAACAGTCAGCCCCAGCATTTT

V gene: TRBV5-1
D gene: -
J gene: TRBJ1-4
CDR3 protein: CASSLVSVINEKLFF
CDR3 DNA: TGCGCCAGCAGCTTGGTGTCAGTTATAAATGAAAAACTGTTTTTT

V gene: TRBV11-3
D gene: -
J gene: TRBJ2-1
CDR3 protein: CASSLGQGGYNEQFF
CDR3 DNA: TGTGCCAGCAGCTTAGGGCAGGGGGGTTACAATGAGCAGTTCTTC

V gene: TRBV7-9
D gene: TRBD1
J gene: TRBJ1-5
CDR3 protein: CASSLGTGGVGNQPQHF
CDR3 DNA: TGTGCCAGCAGCTTAGGGACAGGGGGGGTGGGCAATCAGCCCCAGCATTTT

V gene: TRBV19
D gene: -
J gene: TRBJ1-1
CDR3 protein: CASNRGNTEAFF
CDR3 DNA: TGTGCCAGTAATCGGGGGAACACTGAAGCTTTCTTT

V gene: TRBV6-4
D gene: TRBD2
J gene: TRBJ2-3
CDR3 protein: CASSDTSGGADTQYF
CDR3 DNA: TGTGCCAGCAGTGACACTAGCGGGGGGGCAGATACGCAGTATTTT

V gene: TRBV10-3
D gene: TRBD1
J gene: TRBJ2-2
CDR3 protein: CATQTGQGGTGELFF
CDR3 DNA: TGCGCCACCCAAACGGGACAGGGGGGCACCGGGGAGCTGTTTTTT

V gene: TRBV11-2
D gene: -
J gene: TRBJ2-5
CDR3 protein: CASTVSGLQETQYF
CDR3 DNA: TGTGCCAGCACCGTCTCGGGACTCCAAGAGACCCAGTACTTC

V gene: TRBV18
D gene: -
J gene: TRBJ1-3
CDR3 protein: CASSPSGTGNTIYF
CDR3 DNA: TGTGCCAGCTCACCATCAGGGACTGGAAACACCATATATTTT

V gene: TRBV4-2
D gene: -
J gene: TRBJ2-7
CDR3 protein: CASSQVSGNYEQYF
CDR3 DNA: TGTGCCAGCAGCCAAGTATCAGGAAACTACGAGCAGTACTTC

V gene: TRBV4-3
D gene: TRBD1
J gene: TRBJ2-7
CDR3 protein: CASSLGNVGTVTQITVSEQYF
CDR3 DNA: TGCGCCAGCAGCCTAGGAAATGTCGGGACAGTGACTCAAATAACAGTTAGCGAGCAGTACTTC

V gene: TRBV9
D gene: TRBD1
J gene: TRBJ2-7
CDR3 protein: CASSGDSHRSYEQYF
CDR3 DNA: TGTGCCAGCAGCGGGGACAGTCACCGTTCCTACGAGCAGTACTTC

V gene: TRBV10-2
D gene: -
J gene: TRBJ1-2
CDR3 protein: CASSESGGTNYGYTF
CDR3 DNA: TGCGCCAGCAGTGAGTCCGGGGGTACTAACTATGGCTACACCTTC

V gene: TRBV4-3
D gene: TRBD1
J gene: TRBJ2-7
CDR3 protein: CASSQMTGDGYEQYF
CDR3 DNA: TGCGCCAGCAGCCAAATGACAGGGGATGGCTACGAGCAGTACTTC

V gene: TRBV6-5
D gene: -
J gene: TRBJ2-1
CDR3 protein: CASSYSDHSAGQQFF
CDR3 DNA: TGTGCCAGCAGTTACTCGGATCACTCCGCAGGGCAGCAGTTCTTC

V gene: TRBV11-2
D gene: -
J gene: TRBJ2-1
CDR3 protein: CASSLDQPGLPGNIHEQFF
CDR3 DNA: TGTGCCAGCAGCTTAGATCAGCCGGGACTCCCAGGAAACATACATGAGCAGTTCTTC

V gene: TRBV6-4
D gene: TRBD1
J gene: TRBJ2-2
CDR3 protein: CASSVGTATGELFF
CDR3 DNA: TGTGCCAGCAGTGTCGGGACAGCTACCGGGGAGCTGTTTTTT

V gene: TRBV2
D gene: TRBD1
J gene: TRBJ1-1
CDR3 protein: CASSAEGASTEAFF
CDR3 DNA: TGTGCCAGCAGTGCCGAGGGGGCAAGCACTGAAGCTTTCTTT

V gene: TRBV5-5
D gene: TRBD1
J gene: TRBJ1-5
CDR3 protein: CASSLGQGDNQPQHF
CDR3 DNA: TGTGCCAGCAGCTTGGGGCAGGGGGACAATCAGCCCCAGCATTTT